This entry is about one T cell receptor (beta chain). The J segment lost 1 base and the V segment lost 11 bases, leaving 8 bases of the junction unmatched. The CDR3 spans 14 residues. Per germline, CDR1 MNHEY and CDR2 SVGAGI. Authors' analysis steps: Nucleated cell number was recorded as an estimate derived from reference gene primer amplification. Data came from immunoSEQ multiplex PCR; TCRdb stores just in-frame clones and leaves some out. That table gives V, J and clone size, and the DNA gave D and trimming. In the table there are 200,000 to 250,000 clones, 88% of which are singletons. The source of the sample is a study of blood T cell repertoires in COVID-19. Study-wide background: Whether acute or convalescent, the COVID-19 samples came from the United States, Italy and Spain. PBMCs, B-cell-depleted T cells, or T cells provided the cDNA or gDNA that made up the material.

The chain is built from TRBV6-5 and TRBJ2-7, with 10 nucleotides matching TRBD1. The sequence was obtained from a woman aged 55-75 years with acute or convalescent COVID-19. Sequenced: peripheral blood. The CDR3 DNA reads as TGTGCCGGCTCACGGACAGGGGGGTCCTACGAGCAGTACTTC. It translates to CAGSRTGGSYEQYF.